Listed below are T cell receptor beta chains from one sample, sequenced in a study of cytomegalovirus exposure and HLA in healthy donors. Sequencing was performed with immunoSEQ multiplex PCR; in TCRdb, only in-frame clones are kept and a portion is missing. The table includes about 95,000 clones, 78% detected once. The specimen was PBMCs. These receptors were taken from a woman between 40 and 55 years old in good health and CMV-seropositive. The CDR3 runs from the conserved cysteine through the conserved F or W. D genes are given only for firm matches. Clone size is shown for a subset of rows, as once, few, many or a class of expanded clone.

CATSRLAGNSYEQYF	TGTGCCACCAGCAGACTAGCGGGCAATTCGTACGAGCAGTACTTC	TRBJ2-7	.	TRBV15	TRBD2
CASHTNGQNTEAFF	TGTGCCAGCCACACCAATGGACAGAACACTGAAGCTTTCTTT	TRBJ1-1	once	TRBV6-6	.
CASSLELHSYEQYF	TGCGCCAGCAGCTTGGAGCTCCACTCCTACGAGCAGTACTTC	TRBJ2-7	.	TRBV5-1	.
CASSEEIAGGPLQETQYF	TGTGCCAGCAGTGAGGAGATAGCGGGAGGCCCCTTACAAGAGACCCAGTACTTC	TRBJ2-5	.	TRBV6-1	TRBD2
CASSFRGELFF	TGTGCCAGCAGCTTTCGCGGGGAGCTGTTTTTT	TRBJ2-2	.	TRBV11-3	.
CASSADFYEQYF	TGTGCCAGCAGCGCCGACTTCTACGAGCAGTACTTC	TRBJ2-7	.	TRBV7-2	.
CASGAGGRLIAPLHF	TGTGCCAGTGGGGCGGGGGGCAGGCTAATTGCACCCCTCCACTTT	TRBJ1-6	.	TRBV6-5	.
CASSGFRDTPHLYGYTF	TGTGCCAGCAGCGGCTTCCGGGACACGCCACACCTCTATGGCTACACCTTC	TRBJ1-2	.	TRBV7-9	.
CASRGVNQPQHF	TGTGCCAGTAGGGGAGTTAATCAGCCCCAGCATTTT	TRBJ1-5	.	TRBV19	.
CARHRVGANVLTF	TGTGCCAGACACAGGGTTGGGGCCAACGTCCTGACTTTC	TRBJ2-6	few	TRBV2	.
CASSYSMNTEAFF	TGCGCCAGCAGCTACAGCATGAACACTGAAGCTTTCTTT	TRBJ1-1	.	TRBV5-1	.
CASSSTGFYSNQPQHF	TGTGCCAGCAGCTCCACAGGGTTTTATAGCAATCAGCCCCAGCATTTT	TRBJ1-5	.	TRBV28	.
CASSADSYGTEAFF	TGTGCCAGCAGCGCCGACAGCTATGGAACTGAAGCTTTCTTT	TRBJ1-1	.	TRBV11-3	.
CASSPTRGLAGTPDEQFF	TGTGCCAGCAGTCCAACTCGGGGACTAGCGGGAACCCCCGATGAGCAGTTCTTC	TRBJ2-1	.	TRBV6-4	TRBD2
CASSEWGAGDATDTQYF	TGTGCCAGCAGTGAATGGGGTGCGGGAGATGCGACAGATACGCAGTATTTT	TRBJ2-3	few	TRBV25-1	TRBD2
CASSLTAGTQYF	TGTGCCAGCTCACTGACTGCGGGTACGCAGTATTTT	TRBJ2-3	few	TRBV18	.
CASSDGGTSGADTQYF	TGTGCCAGCAGTGACGGCGGGACTAGCGGGGCAGATACGCAGTATTTT	TRBJ2-3	.	TRBV6-4	TRBD2
CASSLGQGADTQYF	TGTGCCAGCAGCTTGGGACAGGGTGCAGATACGCAGTATTTT	TRBJ2-3	once	TRBV7-9	TRBD1